A single sample is the source of the 23 T cell receptor beta chains below, sequenced in a study of human T cells and chemical hapten exposure. Time point denoted: patch test 2, 6 weeks after DPC sensitization. Treatment denoted: therapeutic diphenylcyclopropenone sensitization with weekly scalp DPC. Each CDR3 protein is one row after TCRdb ran MiXCR on the RACE reads. The sample includes some 54,000 distinct CDR3 sequences, over 9.5% of them seen just once. The sample consisted of whole blood, taken in connection with sensitization to the hapten diphenylcyclopropenone (DPC). The receptors stem from a woman aged 45-65 years with alopecia areata. Some clones in this sample may be carry-over from other donors' samples.

This clonotype was picked up many times. The V gene is TRBV12-3 or TRBV12-4, the J gene TRBJ1-5; D gene unclear. The CDR3 totals 13 residues. Trimming stripped 1 base from V and 7 bases from J, with 8 bases between. The CDR3 DNA follows: TGTGCCAGCAGTTTAGGGGTTCGGCAGCCCCAGCATTTT. This codes for CASSLGVRQPQHF.

The V and J genes are TRBV4-3 and TRBJ2-1, with 9 bases lining up with TRBD2. With V trimmed by 6 bases and J by 3 bases, 3 bases remained unmatched. This CDR3 has 14 residues. Germline V CDR1 and CDR2: LGHNA, YSLEER. The CDR3: CASRRREGYNEQFF. CDR3 nucleotides: TGCGCCAGCAGGCGGCGGGAGGGCTACAATGAGCAGTTCTTC.

The chain recombines TRBV20-1 with TRBJ2-1; 7 nucleotides agree with TRBD2. Germline CDR1 is DFQATT and CDR2 is SNEGSKA (reference sequence). CDR3 size: 11 residues. CDR3 protein: CGGSGGNEQFF. The CDR3 nucleotides are TGCGGCGGGAGTGGGGGCAATGAGCAGTTCTTC.

A few counts support this clonotype. The CDR3 coding sequence is TGTGCCAGCAGCGGAGGGCCAGTGACAGATACGCAGTATTTT. Protein product: CASSGGPVTDTQYF. J is TRBJ2-3 and V is TRBV7-2; D is possibly TRBD2 (6 bases). Germline V gene data show CDR1 as SGHTA and CDR2 as FQGNSA. The germline V and J ends were trimmed by 5 bases and 3 bases, with 12 bases remaining between them. The CDR3 sequence is 14 residues long.

The sample holds many counts of this clonotype. The chain couples TRBV2 to TRBJ1-1; D is possibly TRBD1 (5 bases). V was cut by 4 bases and J by 7 bases, with 16 bases left in between. CDR1 is SNHLY and CDR2 is FYNNEI in the germline V gene. CDR3 size: 14 residues. For the CDR3, the DNA is TGTGCCAGCAGTGCCGGGGCAGGGTCGGTTGAAGCTTTCTTT. This encodes CASSAGAGSVEAFF.

This clonotype was seen at least ten times. CDR3 loop: CASTGAYEQYF. The DNA of the CDR3 is TGTGCCAGCACAGGGGCCTACGAGCAGTACTTC. The chain uses TRBV2 and TRBJ2-7, with a possible D match to TRBD1 (6 bases). This CDR3 region has 11 residues. The germline V and J ends were trimmed by 7 bases and 2 bases, with 6 bases remaining between them. Germline lookup yields CDR1 SNHLY and CDR2 FYNNEI. The entire variable domain, with the rest obtained from reference TRBV2 and TRBJ2-7, is as follows: EPEVTQTPSHQVTQMGQEVILRCVPISNHLYFYWYRQILGQKVEFLVSFYNNEISEKSEIFDDQFSVERPDGSNFTLKIRSTKLEDSAMYFCASTGAYEQYFGPGTRLTVT.

The genes are TRBV28 and TRBJ1-2; TRBD1 is a possible D gene (5 bases). The CDR3 has 14 residues. The V end lost 5 bases, the J end lost 0 bases, and 10 bases lay between the germline ends. Germline CDR1 is MDHEN and CDR2 is SYDVKM. CDR3 region: CASSNGHSNYGYTF. The CDR3 nucleotides are TGTGCCAGCAGTAACGGACATTCTAACTATGGCTACACCTTC.

The genes are TRBV5-1 and TRBJ1-3; D is undetermined. The CDR3 contains 16 residues. Germline V gives CDR1 SGHRS, CDR2 YFSETQ. Trimming took 0 bases from V and 5 from J, leaving 15 bases between them. CDR3: CASSLATVGDRNTIYF. CDR3 bases: TGCGCCAGCAGCTTGGCAACAGTTGGCGACAGAAACACCATATATTTT.

This chain links TRBV29-1 with TRBJ2-7, with 8 bases that match TRBD2. J lost 2 bases, V lost 7 bases, and 7 bases had no gene match. The CDR3 covers 13 residues. Germline V gene data show CDR1 as SQVTM and CDR2 as ANQGSEA. The DNA for the CDR3 is TGCAGCGCCCGCTTGACTAGCGCCTACGAGCAGTACTTC. Translation gives CSARLTSAYEQYF.

The rearrangement links TRBV20-1 to TRBJ2-1, with 9 bases matching TRBD1. The CDR3 has 14 residues. CDR1 is DFQATT, CDR2 SNEGSKA, per germline (reference sequence). J gave up 3 bases and V 3 bases, and 3 bases lay outside the gene matches. DNA for the CDR3: TGCAGTGCTAGTCGGACAGGGGTCTACAATGAGCAGTTCTTC. Its translation is CSASRTGVYNEQFF.

This clonotype was found many times. This chain joins TRBV28 and TRBJ2-4, with no clear D. Germline V lookup: CDR1 MDHEN, CDR2 SYDVKM. The CDR3 contains 13 residues. Between the trimmed V and J ends, which lost 7 bases and 0 bases, there was a span of 7 bases. CDR3 nucleotides: TGTGCCAGCAATCCCTTAGCCAAAAACATTCAGTACTTC. This gives the protein CASNPLAKNIQYF. Full variable domain (remainder filled in from reference TRBV28 and TRBJ2-4): DVKVTQSSRYLVKRTGEKVFLECVQDMDHENMFWYRQDPGLGLRLIYFSYDVKMKEKGDIPEGYSVSREKKERFSLILESASTNQTSMYLCASNPLAKNIQYFGAGTRLSVL.

This clonotype appeared many times. The chain is built from TRBV28 and TRBJ1-2; perhaps TRBD1 as D (5 bases). V gave up 5 bases and J gave up 4 bases, with 17 bases separating them. The CDR3 is made up of 15 amino acids. Germline V gives CDR1 MDHEN, CDR2 SYDVKM. CDR3 sequence: CASSPTTGVPYGYTF. The CDR3 DNA is TGTGCCAGCAGTCCCACAACGGGGGTCCCCTATGGCTACACCTTC.

This chain links TRBV7-9 with TRBJ1-1, with D hard to call. The V and J ends lost 4 bases and 5 bases respectively, with 11 bases between them. Germline V lookup: CDR1 SEHNR, CDR2 FQNEAQ (reference sequence). This CDR3 has 13 residues. CDR3 residues: CASSSRVGTEAFF. CDR3 nucleotide sequence: TGTGCCAGCAGCTCGAGGGTTGGAACTGAAGCTTTCTTT.

This clonotype was seen a handful of times. J is TRBJ1-1 and V is TRBV3-1; D unresolved. The CDR3 consists of 12 residues. V was trimmed by 6 bases and J by 7 bases, leaving 12 bases between them. Germline V gene data show CDR1 as LGHDT and CDR2 as YNNKEL (reference sequence). The CDR3 loop reads CASSQTRGEAFF. The CDR3 DNA sequence: TGTGCCAGCAGTCAAACCCGGGGTGAAGCTTTCTTT.

This clonotype was seen only a few times. This rearrangement joins TRBV11-2 to TRBJ2-6, with D perhaps matching TRBD1 (6 bases). The CDR3 totals 16 residues. CDR1 and CDR2 (germline): SGHAT, FQNNGV. The V end lost 1 base, the J end lost 0 bases, and 7 bases lay between the germline ends. CDR3 amino acids: CASSLGGHSGANVLTF. DNA for the CDR3: TGTGCCAGCAGCTTAGGGGGGCACTCTGGGGCCAACGTCCTGACTTTC.

This clonotype was detected only a few times. The chain links TRBV25-1 to TRBJ2-1; D gene uncertain. Germline CDR1 MGHDK, CDR2 SYGVNS. CDR3 length: 16 residues. Trimming removed 5 bases at V and 10 bases at J, with 24 bases between. The CDR3 DNA follows: TGTGCCAGCAGTCCGGCTACAACGACTCCCGCAAGCGAGCAGTTCTTC. Encoded protein: CASSPATTTPASEQFF.

This clonotype has only a few counts. The chain links TRBV6-5 to TRBJ2-3; D gene unclear. The CDR3 runs 15 residues. V lost 6 bases and J 6 bases, leaving 19 bases between the germline ends. Germline V gives CDR1 MNHEY, CDR2 SVGAGI. The DNA for the CDR3 is TGTGCCAGCAGCCCGATACCCTCCCCCCGGGATACGCAGTATTTT. Residues: CASSPIPSPRDTQYF.

This clonotype was seen ten or more times. This chain links TRBV28 with TRBJ2-7, with 10 bases matching TRBD1. The CDR3 covers 14 residues. The V segment lost 4 bases and the J segment 3 bases; nucleotides outside the gene matches: 3. CDR1 and CDR2 from the germline V gene are MDHEN and SYDVKM. This CDR3 is CASSSGTGDYEQYF. For the CDR3, the DNA is TGTGCCAGCAGTTCGGGGACAGGGGACTACGAGCAGTACTTC.

This clonotype came up a few times. The V and J genes are TRBV6-2 or TRBV6-3 and TRBJ2-1, with TRBD2 identical over 8 bases. The V segment lost 0 bases and the J segment 0 bases; nucleotides outside the gene matches: 10. CDR3 length: 19 residues. The V gene's germline CDR1 is MNHEY and CDR2 SVGEGT. CDR3 amino acids: CASSYSLGYSGSSYNEQFF. CDR3 coding DNA: TGTGCCAGCAGTTACTCCCTGGGTTACAGCGGGAGCTCCTACAATGAGCAGTTCTTC.

V usage is TRBV28 and J usage is TRBJ2-7; TRBD2 matches at 12 bases. From germline, CDR1 is MDHEN and CDR2 SYDVKM. This CDR3 comprises 15 residues. J gave up 2 bases and V 2 bases, and 1 base lay outside the gene matches. This CDR3 reads CASSLLAGGPYEQYF. The CDR3 region has the DNA TGTGCCAGCAGTTTACTAGCGGGAGGGCCCTACGAGCAGTACTTC.

In its sample, this clonotype was seen many times. V is TRBV5-1 and J is TRBJ2-5, with D perhaps TRBD2 (6 bases). The V and J ends lost 3 bases and 4 bases respectively, with 10 bases between them. The germline V gene encodes CDR1 SGHRS and CDR2 YFSETQ. CDR3 length equals 13 residues. The CDR3 DNA follows: TGCGCCAGCAGCTCGGGGGTAAGAGAGACCCAGTACTTC. It yields the protein CASSSGVRETQYF.

The chain joins TRBV24-1 to TRBJ2-1, with D possibly called TRBD1 or TRBD2 (5 bases each). With 3 bases removed from V and 6 bases from J, the gap between germline ends came to 14 bases. Germline lookup yields CDR1 KGHDR and CDR2 SFDVKD. This CDR3 contains 15 residues. CDR3 residues: CATSDIGTFSNEQFF. The CDR3 nucleotides are TGTGCCACCAGTGATATCGGGACGTTCTCCAATGAGCAGTTCTTC.

Only a few counts were recorded for this clonotype. This chain links TRBV14 with TRBJ2-1, with D maybe TRBD2 (6 bases). This CDR3 comprises 15 residues. Germline V gives CDR1 SGHDN, CDR2 FVKESK. Trimming pared 0 bases from V and 10 bases from J, leaving 16 bases between. The CDR3 nucleotides read TGTGCCAGCAGCCAAGAAGTAGGAGGGCGCCGAGAGCAGTTCTTC. Encoded protein: CASSQEVGGRREQFF.